This T cell receptor (beta chain) was found in a study of neurological immune-mediated disorders. Study-level results: None of the CDR3 amino acid sequences of expanded clones recurred across subjects, suggesting private repertoires in all groups. The greatest TCR clonal expansion occurred in HTLV-1-associated myelopathy and the least in multiple sclerosis, which fell below healthy controls. One related-CDR3 cluster, which may be a signature, held the repertoires of 18 of 34 multiple sclerosis patients after phylogenetic grouping.

Germline assignment: CDR1 SGHRS and CDR2 YFSETQ. V lost 4 bases, J lost 7 bases, and 11 bases stayed unmatched. The CDR3 loop spans 16 amino acids. Using its own MiXCR run on the 5' RACE reads, TCRdb lists one record per CDR3 protein. The sample carries about 60,000 distinct CDR3 sequences, 3% to 4% recorded once. The unsorted libraries had their origin in 2 million PBMCs stored at -80 C. This clonotype was recorded at least ten times. Its antigen is unidentified. The J gene is TRBJ1-6, the V gene TRBV5-1; 7 bases fit TRBD1. Sequenced: PBMCs. This sequence was found in a woman between 55 and 75 years old with multiple sclerosis. The DNA for the CDR3 is TGCGCCAGCAGCCAACAGGGGCAAGGGACCAATTCACCCCTCCACTTT. Translation gives CASSQQGQGTNSPLHF. Full variable domain (outside the CDR3, taken from reference TRBV5-1 and TRBJ1-6): KAGVTQTPRYLIKTRGQQVTLSCSPISGHRSVSWYQQTPGQGLQFLFEYFSETQRNKGNFPGRFSGRQFSNSRSEMNVSTLELGDSALYLCASSQQGQGTNSPLHFGNGTRLTVT.